A single sample is the source of the 28 T cell receptor beta chains below, sequenced in a study of cytomegalovirus exposure and HLA in healthy donors. PCR involved 60 Vbeta and 13 Jbeta primers. Clones were sequenced by immunoSEQ multiplex PCR, and TCRdb holds only the in-frame ones, with some missing. Seen here are 170,000 or so clones, over 70% observed once, and the top ten hold 6% to 7.5%. The sequenced sample was PBMCs. These receptors all come from a man aged 25 to 40 in good health and CMV-seropositive.

The chain carries TRBV27 and TRBJ1-2; 11 bases line up with TRBD1. J gave up 4 bases and V 6 bases, and 7 bases lay outside the gene matches. The germline V gene encodes CDR1 MNHEY and CDR2 SMNVEV (reference sequence). The CDR3 sequence is 15 residues long. In DNA, the CDR3 is TGTGCCAGCAGACCCGGACAGGGGGCGGGCTATGGCTACACCTTC. Encoded protein: CASRPGQGAGYGYTF.

Concerning this clone itself: At one end the junction does not follow the germline gene, possibly because of a read error. The rearrangement joins TRBV28 to TRBJ2-5; 13 nucleotides line up with TRBD2. The V gene's germline CDR1 is MDHEN and CDR2 SYDVKM. This CDR3 region has 16 residues. DNA for the CDR3: TGTGTCAGCAGTCTGCGACTAGCGGGAGGCGGAGAGACCCAGTACTTC. Translated: CVSSLRLAGGGETQYF.

This chain links TRBV15 with TRBJ2-7; weak D call: TRBD1 (5 bases). Trimming cost V 1 base and J 3 bases, with 22 bases left between them. CDR3 length equals 18 residues. CDR1 and CDR2 from the germline V gene are LNHNV and YYDKDF (reference sequence). CDR3 DNA: TGTGCCACCAGCAGAGGCGTCCCCCTTATACAGGCGAACTACGAGCAGTACTTC. Translated, it gives CATSRGVPLIQANYEQYF.

The CDR3 sequence is CASSERGWGTGRDTEAFF. The CDR3 nucleotides are TGTGCCAGCAGTGAAAGGGGTTGGGGGACAGGCAGGGACACTGAAGCTTTCTTT. V and J are TRBV6-1 and TRBJ1-1, with 8 positions matching TRBD1. This CDR3 is 18 amino acids long. J was trimmed by 3 bases and V by 2 bases; bases with no gene match: 14. Germline lookup yields CDR1 MNHNS and CDR2 SASEGT.

This clone turned up a few times. This sequence joins TRBV7-8 and TRBJ1-1; unclear D gene. In germline, CDR1 is SGHVS, CDR2 FQNEAQ. Trimming took off 4 bases at V and 7 bases at J, with 13 bases between the two ends. The CDR3 loop spans 13 amino acids. As DNA, the CDR3 is TGTGCCAGCAGCTCTAATCCGGGGTTTGAAGCTTTCTTT. Translating gives CASSSNPGFEAFF.

The chain has TRBV27 and TRBJ2-1; D uncertain. Trimming took 0 bases from V and 10 from J, leaving 10 bases between them. Germline V gene sequence: CDR1 MNHEY, CDR2 SMNVEV (reference sequence). The CDR3 covers 13 residues. The CDR3 DNA sequence: TGTGCCAGCAGTTTATCGACACCTCCCGAGCAGTTCTTC. Residues: CASSLSTPPEQFF.

The chain employs TRBV30 and TRBJ2-7; TRBD2 aligns across 8 bases. From germline, CDR1 is GTSNPN and CDR2 SVGIG (reference sequence). CDR3 length equals 16 residues. V trimming: 0 bases; J trimming: 0 bases; junction bases outside the gene matches: 7. CDR3 DNA: TGTGCCTGGAGTGTACGTCTAGCGGGTCTCTCCTACGAGCAGTACTTC. This translates into CAWSVRLAGLSYEQYF.

This clone was observed once. The CDR3 DNA reads TGTGCCACCAGCAGAGTACGGTACTCTGGGGCCAACGTCCTGACTTTC. Its translation is CATSRVRYSGANVLTF. This chain links TRBV15 with TRBJ2-6; D remains ambiguous. Trimming removed 1 base at V and 0 bases at J, with 7 bases between. This CDR3 is built from 16 residues. The germline gives CDR1 LNHNV, CDR2 YYDKDF (reference sequence).

The chain couples TRBV12-5 to TRBJ2-7, with a possible D match to TRBD2 (7 bases). This CDR3 region has 14 residues. V lost 7 bases and J 5 bases, leaving 18 bases between the germline ends. Germline CDR1 and CDR2: LGHNT and FRNRAP. CDR3 coding DNA: TGTGCTAGTGCCGAGGGGGGGAAACCCCACGAGCAGTACTTC. Protein sequence: CASAEGGKPHEQYF.

The chain uses TRBV6-5 and TRBJ2-7; 8 bases map to TRBD2. The germline CDR1 and CDR2 sequences are MNHEY and SVGAGI. Trimming removed 4 bases from V and 4 bases from J; junction bases left unmatched: 6. The CDR3 contains 14 residues. The CDR3 region has the DNA TGTGCCAGCAGTTTGCGGGGGACTAGGTACGAGCAGTACTTC. It yields the protein CASSLRGTRYEQYF.

This sequence joins TRBV9 and TRBJ1-2; 8 nucleotides align to TRBD1. Germline CDR1 and CDR2: SGDLS and YYNGEE. This CDR3 contains 16 residues. V was pared by 0 bases and J by 4 bases, with 8 bases of the junction left unmatched. The CDR3 bases are TGTGCCAGCAGCGTAGAGGCAGGGGGCATCGTCTATGGCTACACCTTC. This sequence encodes CASSVEAGGIVYGYTF.

Note on this clone: At one boundary the junction diverges from the germline segment, which might be a read error. V and J are TRBV7-9 and TRBJ2-7, with D possibly TRBD2 on 6 matching bases. In germline, CDR1 is SEHNR, CDR2 FQNEAQ (reference sequence). This CDR3 has 16 residues. The CDR3 loop reads CSSSLSLVGGSGEQYF. In DNA form, the CDR3 reads TGTTCCAGCAGCTTATCTCTAGTCGGGGGATCGGGCGAGCAGTACTTC.

The chain uses TRBV9 and TRBJ1-1; TRBD1 aligns across 9 bases. Germline CDR1 and CDR2: SGDLS and YYNGEE. V trimming: 4 bases; J trimming: 0 bases; junction bases outside the gene matches: 4. The CDR3 is made up of 15 amino acids. The CDR3 DNA sequence: TGTGCCAGCAGCCCACGGACAGGGGTGAACACTGAAGCTTTCTTT. Protein sequence: CASSPRTGVNTEAFF.

This clone was recorded a few times. V is TRBV5-1 and J is TRBJ2-7, with TRBD2 identical over 9 bases. CDR3 size: 15 residues. The J segment lost 5 bases and the V segment lost 0 bases, leaving 6 bases of the junction unmatched. Germline V gene sequence: CDR1 SGHRS, CDR2 YFSETQ. CDR3 sequence: CASSLEAGGENEQYF. The CDR3 DNA reads TGCGCCAGCAGCTTGGAAGCGGGGGGAGAAAACGAGCAGTACTTC. Complete variable domain (other parts from reference TRBV5-1 and TRBJ2-7): KAGVTQTPRYLIKTRGQQVTLSCSPISGHRSVSWYQQTPGQGLQFLFEYFSETQRNKGNFPGRFSGRQFSNSRSEMNVSTLELGDSALYLCASSLEAGGENEQYFGPGTRLTVT.

This sequence joins TRBV10-1 and TRBJ1-4; D perhaps matches TRBD1 (6 bases). Trimming removed 3 bases at V and 7 bases at J, with 15 bases between. Germline V gives CDR1 WNHNN, CDR2 SYGVQD (reference sequence). The CDR3 consists of 15 residues. In DNA form, the CDR3 reads TGCGCCAGCAGTGAAACAGGGCTTGTGGGTGAAAAACTGTTTTTT. This sequence encodes CASSETGLVGEKLFF.

This chain joins TRBV10-3 and TRBJ2-7, with 7 bases lining up with TRBD2. Trimming at V came to 3 bases and at J to 4 bases, leaving 9 bases not matched to a gene. The CDR3 has 15 amino acids. Germline CDR1 ENHRY, CDR2 SYGVKD. The DNA for the CDR3 is TGTGCCATCAGTGAAACCGGGAGGTCACGATACGAGCAGTACTTC. Translating gives CAISETGRSRYEQYF.

The chain employs TRBV9 and TRBJ2-7, with 7 bases lining up with TRBD1. The CDR3 is made up of 15 amino acids. CDR1 SGDLS and CDR2 YYNGEE come from the germline V gene. V trimming: 4 bases; J trimming: 2 bases; junction bases outside the gene matches: 9. The chain's CDR3 is CASSPRTGAAYEQYF. The CDR3 DNA sequence: TGTGCCAGCAGCCCTCGAACAGGGGCCGCCTACGAGCAGTACTTC.

This clone was found once. The chain couples TRBV6-1 to TRBJ2-1, with D uncertain. This CDR3 contains 13 residues. Germline V gene lookup returns CDR1 MNHNS and CDR2 SASEGT. V lost 3 bases and J 8 bases, leaving 11 bases between the germline ends. CDR3: CASSEGVSYEQFF. The CDR3 nucleotides read TGTGCCAGCAGTGAGGGCGTTAGTTATGAGCAGTTCTTC.

The chain uses TRBV5-1 and TRBJ2-5, with D uncertain. The CDR3 has 13 residues. Germline V CDR1 and CDR2: SGHRS, YFSETQ. V lost 1 base and J 5 bases, leaving 9 bases between the germline ends. The CDR3 DNA follows: TGCGCCAGCAGCTTGAGCAGCAGGGAGACCCAGTACTTC. Its translation is CASSLSSRETQYF.

This rearrangement joins TRBV29-1 to TRBJ1-1; possible D gene TRBD1, 6 bases. CDR1 is SQVTM, CDR2 ANQGSEA, per germline. V lost 7 bases, J lost 1 base, and 7 bases lay in between. The CDR3 totals 11 residues. As DNA, the CDR3 is TGCAGCGCACAGGGGAACACTGAAGCTTTCTTT. Translation gives CSAQGNTEAFF.

The chain is built from TRBV19 and TRBJ2-1; 8 positions match TRBD2. This CDR3 spans 15 amino acids. The germline V gene has CDR1 LNHDA and CDR2 SQIVND (reference sequence). V shed 5 bases, J shed 8 bases, and the junction held 11 bases outside the gene matches. DNA for the CDR3: TGTGCCAGTAGTGTCGTGAGCGGGAGAAGGGATGAGCAGTTCTTC. Encoded protein: CASSVVSGRRDEQFF.

The chain is built from TRBV6-5 and TRBJ2-7; D gene uncertain. Trimming stripped 2 bases from V and 0 bases from J, with 5 bases between. The CDR3 totals 13 residues. CDR1 and CDR2 (germline): MNHEY, SVGAGI. The CDR3 is CASSYLPSYEQYF. The CDR3 bases are TGTGCCAGCAGTTACCTACCCTCCTACGAGCAGTACTTC.

This chain joins TRBV7-6 and TRBJ2-1, with D tentatively TRBD1 (5 bases). The CDR3 has 14 residues. Germline assignment: CDR1 SGHVS and CDR2 FNYEAQ. Trimming cost V 2 bases and J 2 bases, with 7 bases left between them. CDR3 protein: CASSLQGPYNEQFF. In DNA form, the CDR3 reads TGTGCCAGCAGCTTACAGGGTCCCTACAATGAGCAGTTCTTC.

As for this clone: Compared with germline, one end of the junction differs, possibly owing to a read error. Other DNA sequences in this sample translate to the same CDR3. This rearrangement joins TRBV11-3 to TRBJ2-7; D is ambiguous. This CDR3 is built from 13 residues. Germline loops: CDR1 SGHNT, CDR2 YENEEA. CDR3 bases: TGTGCCAGCAGCTTAGGGTCGACACTTGAGCAGTATTTC. Protein sequence: CASSLGSTLEQYF.

The chain couples TRBV6-5 to TRBJ1-2; D may be TRBD1 (6 bases). V was trimmed by 5 bases and J by 3 bases, leaving 10 bases between them. The CDR3 spans 13 residues. The germline CDR1 and CDR2 sequences are MNHEY and SVGAGI. The CDR3, as DNA: TGTGCCAGCAGTCCGGACAGCTACTATGGCTACACCTTC. Protein: CASSPDSYYGYTF.

This clone was observed a few times. This sequence joins TRBV19 and TRBJ1-1; 8 nucleotides align to TRBD1. Losses at the gene ends were 5 bases for V and 3 bases for J; bases not matched to a gene: 2. Germline CDR1 reads LNHDA; CDR2 reads SQIVND (reference sequence). This CDR3 contains 13 residues. The CDR3 region is CASSPTGDTEAFF. CDR3 bases: TGTGCCAGTAGTCCGACAGGGGACACTGAAGCTTTCTTT. Variable domain in full (rest from reference TRBV19 and TRBJ1-1): DGGITQSPKYLFRKEGQNVTLSCEQNLNHDAMYWYRQDPGQGLRLIYYSQIVNDFQKGDIAEGYSVSREKKESFPLTVTSAQKNPTAFYLCASSPTGDTEAFFGQGTRLTVV.

The chain recombines TRBV5-1 with TRBJ2-7, with 9 bases that match TRBD1. The junction had 13 bases not matched to a gene; V was cut back by 3 bases and J by 0 bases. The CDR3 runs 18 residues. Germline V lookup: CDR1 SGHRS, CDR2 YFSETQ. The DNA of the CDR3 is TGCGCCAGCAGCTCTCTGGGGCAGGGACAGGGTATCTCCTACGAGCAGTACTTC. Translating it yields CASSSLGQGQGISYEQYF. Full variable domain (remainder filled in from reference TRBV5-1 and TRBJ2-7): KAGVTQTPRYLIKTRGQQVTLSCSPISGHRSVSWYQQTPGQGLQFLFEYFSETQRNKGNFPGRFSGRQFSNSRSEMNVSTLELGDSALYLCASSSLGQGQGISYEQYFGPGTRLTVT.

The V gene is TRBV2, the J gene TRBJ1-6; a weak D match, TRBD1 (6 bases). Germline loops: CDR1 SNHLY, CDR2 FYNNEI. V lost 0 bases, J lost 7 bases, and 10 bases lay in between. The CDR3 has 15 residues. This chain's CDR3 is CASSEAPQGNSPLHF. The CDR3 nucleotides read TGTGCCAGCAGTGAAGCCCCCCAGGGGAATTCACCCCTCCACTTT.